This is a list of T cell receptor beta chains from one sample in a study of OX40 agonist ivuxolimab in advanced cancers. Method: immunoSEQ multiplex PCR; TCRdb's copy keeps in-frame clones and lacks some. The data show about 28,000 clones, around 88% seen once. This specimen was CD4+ or CD8+ T cells sorted from blood, taken in a trial of the OX40 agonist ivuxolimab. Source of these receptors: an adult with an advanced solid tumor such as melanoma, head and neck, liver or kidney cancer. Both conserved end residues are part of each CDR3. The D gene is left open where the match is weak. Expanded clones get a size class; other rows say once, few or many, or leave the size out.

V gene	clone size	CDR3 length	J gene	D gene	CDR3 protein	CDR3 DNA
TRBV7-9	once	15	TRBJ2-3	TRBD2	CASSPTSEATDTQYF	TGTGCCAGCAGCCCAACTAGCGAAGCCACAGATACGCAGTATTTT
TRBV19	NA	14	TRBJ1-5	TRBD1	CASKSRGDPGPQHF	TGTGCCAGTAAGTCCAGGGGGGATCCAGGGCCCCAGCATTTT
TRBV6-5	few	14	TRBJ2-3	NA	CASSYRQGIDTQYF	TGTGCCAGCAGTTACAGGCAGGGGATAGATACGCAGTATTTT
TRBV6-5	once	15	TRBJ1-2	NA	CASSYSPQREYGYTF	TGTGCCAGCAGTTACTCGCCCCAGAGGGAATATGGCTACACCTTC
TRBV7-9	NA	14	TRBJ2-7	TRBD1	CASTGEGQLYEQYF	TGTGCCAGCACCGGAGAGGGACAGCTTTACGAGCAGTACTTC
TRBV7-2	NA	14	TRBJ2-2	NA	CASSLFGNTGELFF	TGTGCCAGCAGCTTATTTGGGAACACCGGGGAGCTGTTTTTT
TRBV6-1	medium-sized	17	TRBJ2-7	TRBD1	CASSERSPGQGYYEQYF	TGTGCCAGCAGTGAGAGATCTCCGGGACAGGGGTATTACGAGCAGTACTTC
TRBV5-6	NA	11	TRBJ1-1	NA	CASSFFTEAFF	TGTGCCAGCAGCTTTTTCACTGAAGCTTTCTTT
TRBV29-1	NA	14	TRBJ1-3	TRBD1	CSAGRQGSGNTIYF	TGCAGCGCCGGACGACAGGGGTCTGGAAACACCATATATTTT
TRBV7-9	once	15	TRBJ2-1	NA	CASSPRELALDEQFF	TGTGCCAGCAGCCCCAGGGAACTAGCTCTCGATGAGCAGTTCTTC
TRBV7-9	NA	17	TRBJ2-1	TRBD2	CASSSIESGGVIDEQFF	TGTGCCAGCAGCTCTATAGAGTCCGGGGGGGTTATCGATGAGCAGTTCTTC
TRBV20-1	NA	8	TRBJ1-2	NA	CRGPGYTF	TGCAGAGGTCCTGGCTACACCTTC
TRBV9	few	11	TRBJ1-6	NA	CASSAGGDIHF	TGTGCCAGCAGCGCAGGCGGGGATATCCACTTT
TRBV10-3	NA	13	TRBJ1-1	NA	CAISEAVARGAFF	TGTGCCATCAGTGAGGCAGTGGCCAGGGGAGCTTTCTTT
TRBV5-4	NA	13	TRBJ2-5	NA	CASSLWGEETQYF	TGTGCCAGCAGCTTATGGGGGGAAGAGACCCAGTACTTC
TRBV7-9	NA	16	TRBJ2-2	NA	CASSSWDIQNTGELFF	TGTGCCAGCAGCTCGTGGGACATCCAAAACACCGGGGAGCTGTTTTTT
TRBV28	NA	16	TRBJ2-7	TRBD1	CASSIGQGNFLYEQYF	TGTGCCAGCAGTATCGGACAGGGTAATTTTCTGTACGAGCAGTACTTC
TRBV12-2	NA	12	TRBJ2-2	NA	CARVRHTGELFF	TGTGCAAGAGTCAGACACACCGGGGAGCTGTTTTTT
TRBV13	NA	15	TRBJ2-5	NA	CASSLPGALRETQYF	TGTGCCAGCAGCTTACCGGGGGCCCTCCGAGAGACCCAGTACTTC
TRBV11-2	once	17	TRBJ1-1	NA	CASSLGPGQTLNTEAFF	TGTGCCAGCAGCTTAGGACCAGGACAGACTCTGAACACTGAAGCTTTCTTT
TRBV29-1	once	14	TRBJ2-3	TRBD1	CSITWTGRGDTQYF	TGCAGCATTACCTGGACAGGGAGAGGAGATACGCAGTATTTT
TRBV5-5	NA	14	TRBJ2-7	TRBD2	CASSFIAGAARQYF	TGTGCCAGCAGCTTCATAGCGGGGGCCGCTCGCCAGTACTTC
TRBV27	NA	11	TRBJ2-3	NA	CASTSTDTQYF	TGTGCCAGCACCTCCACAGATACGCAGTATTTT
TRBV13	NA	14	TRBJ2-1	NA	CASSLQTGGSEQFF	TGTGCCAGCAGCTTACAGACAGGAGGAAGCGAGCAGTTCTTC
TRBV11-1	NA	13	TRBJ2-7	TRBD2	CASSFRGGEEQYF	TGTGCCAGCAGCTTCCGGGGGGGTGAGGAGCAGTACTTC
TRBV6-5	NA	15	TRBJ1-6	TRBD1	CASRGQGTWNSPLHF	TGTGCCAGCAGAGGACAGGGGACTTGGAATTCACCCCTCCACTTT
TRBV7-9	NA	15	TRBJ2-7	TRBD1	CASSVRGQGFYEQYF	TGTGCCAGCAGCGTACGGGGACAGGGGTTCTACGAGCAGTACTTC
TRBV7-8	NA	17	TRBJ2-1	TRBD2	CASSPSGGFGSYNEQFF	TGTGCCAGCAGCCCTAGCGGGGGGTTCGGCTCCTACAATGAGCAGTTCTTC
TRBV6-5	NA	16	TRBJ2-1	TRBD2	CASSWLLAGTPDEQFF	TGTGCCAGCAGTTGGCTACTAGCGGGGACCCCCGATGAGCAGTTCTTC
TRBV27	NA	14	TRBJ2-1	NA	CASSPEQAWDEQFF	TGTGCCAGCAGTCCGGAACAGGCGTGGGATGAGCAGTTCTTC
TRBV2	NA	13	TRBJ2-2	NA	CAEGAGATGELFF	TGTGCAGAGGGGGCGGGGGCCACCGGGGAGCTGTTTTTT
TRBV27	NA	19	TRBJ2-3	TRBD1	CASTLPLNRQGRITDTQYF	TGTGCCAGCACCTTACCCTTAAATCGACAGGGGCGGATTACAGATACGCAGTATTTT
TRBV5-4	NA	15	TRBJ1-1	TRBD1	CASSPRQGGSTEAFF	TGTGCCAGCAGCCCGCGACAGGGCGGTAGCACTGAAGCTTTCTTT
TRBV19	NA	15	TRBJ2-5	NA	CASSISGDVQETQYF	TGTGCCAGTAGTATAAGTGGGGACGTCCAAGAGACCCAGTACTTC
TRBV5-4	NA	12	TRBJ2-3	NA	CASSGTLGTQYF	TGTGCCAGCAGCGGGACGCTAGGTACGCAGTATTTT
TRBV5-6	NA	14	TRBJ2-7	TRBD1	CASSSGTGNYEQYF	TGTGCCAGCAGCTCCGGGACAGGGAATTACGAGCAGTACTTC
TRBV10-1	NA	13	TRBJ2-1	TRBD1	CASSRDRGYEQFF	TGCGCCAGCAGTCGGGACAGGGGGTATGAGCAGTTCTTC
TRBV5-8	NA	11	TRBJ2-7	TRBD1	CASSADRDLYF	TGTGCCAGCAGCGCGGACAGGGATCTGTACTTC
TRBV5-1	NA	12	TRBJ1-2	NA	CASSLGDYGYTF	TGCGCCAGCAGCTTGGGGGACTATGGCTACACCTTC
TRBV4-1	NA	18	TRBJ2-2	TRBD1	CASSPGTGSTYNTGELFF	TGCGCCAGCAGCCCCGGGACAGGGTCTACTTACAACACCGGGGAGCTGTTTTTT
TRBV5-1	NA	12	TRBJ1-2	NA	CASRWTDYGYTF	TGCGCCAGCAGATGGACGGACTATGGCTACACCTTC
TRBV4-2	once	16	TRBJ2-2	TRBD2	CASRLPSGGGTGELFF	TGTGCCAGCAGACTCCCTAGCGGGGGAGGCACCGGGGAGCTGTTTTTT
TRBV15	NA	17	TRBJ2-5	NA	CATSRDIQGRQQETQYF	TGTGCCACCAGCAGAGATATTCAGGGGCGGCAGCAAGAGACCCAGTACTTC
TRBV2	NA	10	TRBJ2-7	NA	CASLKSEQYF	TGTGCCAGCTTAAAATCCGAGCAGTACTTC
TRBV13	NA	22	TRBJ2-4	TRBD2	CASSLGLALSPTSGKAKNIQYF	TGTGCCAGCAGCTTAGGCCTGGCTCTCTCACCGACTAGCGGCAAAGCCAAAAACATTCAGTACTTC
TRBV2	NA	16	TRBJ1-1	TRBD1	CASSDRGTGANTEAFF	TGTGCCAGCAGTGATCGGGGGACAGGGGCCAACACTGAAGCTTTCTTT
TRBV5-1	NA	13	TRBJ2-2	NA	CASSDQGTGELFF	TGCGCCAGCAGCGACCAGGGGACCGGGGAGCTGTTTTTT
TRBV19	few	13	TRBJ2-1	NA	CASSWILGTEQFF	TGTGCCAGTAGTTGGATTCTTGGGACTGAGCAGTTCTTC
TRBV9	few	15	TRBJ1-6	NA	CASSVWGDNYSPLHF	TGTGCCAGCAGCGTATGGGGGGACAACTATTCACCCCTCCACTTT
TRBV19	NA	14	TRBJ2-7	NA	CASSMDSGVYEQYF	TGTGCCAGTAGCATGGACAGCGGGGTCTACGAGCAGTACTTC
TRBV5-6	NA	17	TRBJ1-6	NA	CASSLRRGESYNSPLHF	TGTGCCAGCAGCTTGAGGAGGGGGGAGAGCTATAATTCACCCCTCCACTTT
TRBV18	NA	13	TRBJ2-1	NA	CASSPGRVDEQFF	TGTGCCAGCTCACCAGGTCGGGTGGATGAGCAGTTCTTC
TRBV6-4	NA	15	TRBJ1-2	NA	CASSDSGARRRGYTF	TGTGCCAGCAGTGACTCGGGAGCCAGACGAAGAGGCTACACCTTC
TRBV29-1	NA	13	TRBJ1-2	NA	CSVETREEYGYTF	TGCAGCGTTGAAACCAGGGAGGAATATGGCTACACCTTC
TRBV4-1	once	17	TRBJ2-3	TRBD1	CASSQEDRRTSTDTQYF	TGCGCCAGCAGCCAAGAGGACAGGAGGACTAGCACAGATACGCAGTATTTT